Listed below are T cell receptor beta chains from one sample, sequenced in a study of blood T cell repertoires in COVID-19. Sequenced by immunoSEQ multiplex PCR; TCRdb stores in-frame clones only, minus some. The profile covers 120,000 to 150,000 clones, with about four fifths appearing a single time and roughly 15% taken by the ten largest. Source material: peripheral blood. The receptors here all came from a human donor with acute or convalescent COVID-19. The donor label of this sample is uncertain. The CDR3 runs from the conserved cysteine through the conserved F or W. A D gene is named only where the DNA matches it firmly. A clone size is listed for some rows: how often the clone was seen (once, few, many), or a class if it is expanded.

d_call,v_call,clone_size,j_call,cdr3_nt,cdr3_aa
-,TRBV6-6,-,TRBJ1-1,TGTGCCACCCAGCAGGCGGGGTACACTGAAGCTTTCTTT,CATQQAGYTEAFF
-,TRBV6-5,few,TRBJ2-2,TGTGCCAGTGAGAGGGGGACACTCAACACCGGGGAGCTGTTTTTT,CASERGTLNTGELFF
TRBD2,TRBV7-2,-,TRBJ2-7,TGTGCCAGCAGCTTAGTGCATGGGGGGGCCTACGAGCAGTACTTC,CASSLVHGGAYEQYF
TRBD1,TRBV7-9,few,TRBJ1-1,TGTGCCAGCAGCCTTACGATCAGTCGTAACAGGGGCCTCGACACTGAAGCTTTCTTT,CASSLTISRNRGLDTEAFF
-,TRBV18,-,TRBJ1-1,TGTGCCAGCTCACTTAACAGGGATACAGCTTTCTTT,CASSLNRDTAFF
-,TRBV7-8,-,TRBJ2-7,TGTGCCAGCAGCCCTTCGGTTACGGGTTTCGACTACGAGCAGTACTTC,CASSPSVTGFDYEQYF
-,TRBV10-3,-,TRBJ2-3,TGTGCCATCAGGCCGGGAAACACAGATACGCAGTATTTT,CAIRPGNTDTQYF
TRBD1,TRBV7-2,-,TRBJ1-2,TGTGCCAGCAGCTTTCGGGACAGTAGGACGTTTATTCGCTACACCTTC,CASSFRDSRTFIRYTF
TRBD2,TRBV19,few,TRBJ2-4,TGTGCCAGTAGGCCACCCCGTCAGGGCGGGGGGAACATTCAGTACTTC,CASRPPRQGGGNIQYF
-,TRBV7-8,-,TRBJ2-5,TGTGCCAGCAGCTTAGGGTACGGGGGAGAGACCCAGTACTTC,CASSLGYGGETQYF
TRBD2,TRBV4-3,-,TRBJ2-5,TGCGCCAGCAGCCCTTTCCTAGGCGGGGGGGCGGGAGAGACCCAGTACTTC,CASSPFLGGGAGETQYF
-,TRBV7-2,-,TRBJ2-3,TGTGCCAGCAGCCCGAGGACAACTAGCACAGATACGCAGTATTTT,CASSPRTTSTDTQYF
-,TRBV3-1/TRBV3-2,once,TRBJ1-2,TGTGCCAGCAGCTACTCAGGGTTCACTCGCTTC,CASSYSGFTRF
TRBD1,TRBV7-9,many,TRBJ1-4,TGTGCCAGCAGCCAGAGACAGGGGCACAGGGAAAAACTGTTTTTT,CASSQRQGHREKLFF
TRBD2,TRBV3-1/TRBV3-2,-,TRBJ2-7,TGTGCCAGCAGCAGTAGCGGGGGCTGGTCCTACGAGCAGTACTTC,CASSSSGGWSYEQYF
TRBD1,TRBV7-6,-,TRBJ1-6,TGTGCCAGCAGCTCCACCGGGACAGGCCCCTCACCCCTCCACTTT,CASSSTGTGPSPLHF
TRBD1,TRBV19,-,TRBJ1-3,TGTGCCAGTATCCCCCCGGGACAGGGTTCTGGAAACACCATATATTTT,CASIPPGQGSGNTIYF
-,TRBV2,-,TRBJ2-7,TGTGCCAGCCAGCTAGGGGCCATCCTTTACGAGCAGTACTTC,CASQLGAILYEQYF
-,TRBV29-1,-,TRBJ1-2,TGCAGCGTTGAGGAATGGGCCTCTTATGGCTACACCTTC,CSVEEWASYGYTF
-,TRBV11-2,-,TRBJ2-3,TGTGCCAGCAGCAAATCGGGTCTGAGATTTAGCACAGATACGCAGTATTTT,CASSKSGLRFSTDTQYF
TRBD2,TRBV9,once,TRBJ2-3,TGTGCCAGCAGCGCCCTCGGGAGGTGGCAGCGGGGGGCCACTAGCACAGATACGCAGTATTTT,CASSALGRWQRGATSTDTQYF
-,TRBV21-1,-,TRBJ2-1,TGTGCCAGCAGCAAAGTGGAGTCCTACAATGAGCAGTTCTTC,CASSKVESYNEQFF
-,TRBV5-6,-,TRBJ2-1,TGTGCCAGCAGCTCCACGGGGGGCCCGTACAATGAGCAGTTCTTC,CASSSTGGPYNEQFF
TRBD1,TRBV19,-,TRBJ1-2,TGTGCCAGTAGTATAGGGGACAGGGGGCGGAATGGCTACACCTTC,CASSIGDRGRNGYTF
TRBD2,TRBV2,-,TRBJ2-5,TGTGCCAGCACCTCGGGACTAGCGGGGGAAGAGACCCAGTACTTC,CASTSGLAGEETQYF
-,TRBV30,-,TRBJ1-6,TGTGCCTATGGCCCGGGGTATAATTCACCCCTCCACTTT,CAYGPGYNSPLHF
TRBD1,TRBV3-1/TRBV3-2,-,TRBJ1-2,TGTGCCAGCAGCCAAGAGAGACAGGGCTATGGCTACACCTTC,CASSQERQGYGYTF
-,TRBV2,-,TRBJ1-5,TGTGCCAGCGGACAGCTTTATAGCAATCAGCCCCAGCATTTT,CASGQLYSNQPQHF
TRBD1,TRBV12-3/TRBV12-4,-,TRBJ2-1,TGTGCCAGCAGCTTGGCTGACAGGGTCAGGTTCTTC,CASSLADRVRFF
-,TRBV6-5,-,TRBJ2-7,TGTGCCAGCAGTCAGGGGCGGAGGAGCTACGAGCAGTACTTC,CASSQGRRSYEQYF
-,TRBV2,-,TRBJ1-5,TGTGCCAGCAGAGTCCAGGACACCATGCCCCAGCATTTT,CASRVQDTMPQHF
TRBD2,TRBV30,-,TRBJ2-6,TGTGCCTGGAGTTCTCCCCGGGAGGTCCACCCTCGCTCTGGGGCCAACGTCCTGACTTTC,CAWSSPREVHPRSGANVLTF
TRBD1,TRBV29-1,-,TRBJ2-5,TGCAGCGCGCAGACAGGGGGGGGTGAGACCCAGTACTTC,CSAQTGGGETQYF
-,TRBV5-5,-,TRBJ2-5,TGTGCCAGCAGCTCATTACAGTACCAAGAGACCCAGTACTTC,CASSSLQYQETQYF
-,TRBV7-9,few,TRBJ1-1,TGTGCCAGCAGCCCCCCCGCGGGATACACTGAAGCTTTCTTT,CASSPPAGYTEAFF
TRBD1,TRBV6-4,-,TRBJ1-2,TGTGCCAGCGGGGAACAGGGGCGAGGTGGCTACACCTTC,CASGEQGRGGYTF
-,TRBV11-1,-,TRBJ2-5,TGTGCCAGCAGCTTAGGTCTCCGCAGAGAGACCCAGTACTTC,CASSLGLRRETQYF
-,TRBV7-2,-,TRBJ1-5,TGTGCCAGCAGCCCCCTGGGGGGGCTCAATCAGCCCCAGCATTTT,CASSPLGGLNQPQHF
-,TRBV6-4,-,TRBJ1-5,TGTGCCAGCAGTCAGGAGGGCAATCAGCCCCAGCATTTT,CASSQEGNQPQHF
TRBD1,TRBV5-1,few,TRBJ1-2,TGCGCCAGCAGCCTGCGAGGGGACAGGGGGATTAACTATGGCTACACCTTC,CASSLRGDRGINYGYTF
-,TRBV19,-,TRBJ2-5,TGTGCCAGCCGAACCCGTCCGGGCGGGGGCCTAGCCGGCCAAGAGACCCAGTACTTC,CASRTRPGGGLAGQETQYF
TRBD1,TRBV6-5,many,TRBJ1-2,TGTGCCAGCAGTTACGGACAGGGCGGCGCTGGCTACACCTTC,CASSYGQGGAGYTF
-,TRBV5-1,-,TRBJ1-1,TGCGCCAGCAGCCGGCCCCCCAGGGGTATGAACACTGAAGCTTTCTTT,CASSRPPRGMNTEAFF
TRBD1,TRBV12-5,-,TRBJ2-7,TGTGCTAGTGGTCCCCCGGGACAGGGCTACTACGAGCAGTACTTC,CASGPPGQGYYEQYF
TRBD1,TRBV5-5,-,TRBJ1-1,TGTGCCAGCAGCCGGGACAGGGTAAACACTGAAGCTTTCTTT,CASSRDRVNTEAFF
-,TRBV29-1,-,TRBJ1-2,TGCAGCGTTCGAAGGGGCACCAGTGTTGATGGCTACACCTTC,CSVRRGTSVDGYTF
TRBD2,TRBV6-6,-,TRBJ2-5,TGTGCCAGCAGTCGGCGGGAGGGGGGAGAGACCCAGTACTTC,CASSRREGGETQYF
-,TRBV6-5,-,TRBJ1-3,TGTGCCAGCAGCGTCAGGGGAATCTCTGGAAACACCATATATTTT,CASSVRGISGNTIYF
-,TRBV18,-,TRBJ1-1,TGTGCCAGCTCATCCCGGAACACTGAAGCTTTCTTT,CASSSRNTEAFF
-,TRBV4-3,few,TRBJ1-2,TGCGCCAGCAGCCAAGCCGGCAGGTTCAATGGCTACACCTTC,CASSQAGRFNGYTF
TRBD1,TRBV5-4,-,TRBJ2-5,TGTGCCAGCAGCCGAGGAATCACAGGGGGCGAAGGGGAGACCCAGTACTTC,CASSRGITGGEGETQYF
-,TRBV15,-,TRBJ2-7,TGTGCCACCAGCAGAGACCCCGGGTGGGAGCAGTACTTC,CATSRDPGWEQYF